The entry that follows covers one T cell receptor (beta chain) sequence. Per the original data handling: Estimation of nucleated cell counts was performed using reference gene primer amplification. Clones were sequenced by immunoSEQ multiplex PCR, and TCRdb holds only the in-frame ones, with some missing. Clonal size and the V and J genes are those of that table, whereas D and trimming came from the DNA. Of more than 85,000 clones in the sample, roughly 92% were seen once. CDR3 length: 14 residues. Germline-derived CDR1 and CDR2 are SGHRS and YFSETQ. Trimming removed 6 bases from V and 2 bases from J; junction bases left unmatched: 5. The entry originates in a study of blood T cell repertoires in COVID-19. Study information: Acute and convalescent COVID-19 samples came from the United States, Italy and Spain.

The sequenced sample consisted of peripheral blood. The receptor was derived from a man aged 65-85 years with acute or convalescent COVID-19. V usage is TRBV5-1 and J usage is TRBJ2-5, with 9 nucleotides matching TRBD2. As DNA, the CDR3 is TGCGCCAGCACCCCAGCGGGGGGACAAGAGACCCAGTACTTC. Residues: CASTPAGGQETQYF.